What follows are 28 T cell receptor beta chains derived from one specimen sequenced in a study of blood T cell repertoires in COVID-19. The protocol was immunoSEQ multiplex PCR, while the TCRdb copy is restricted to in-frame clones and leaves out a portion. The profile covers 250,000 to 300,000 clones, with roughly 89% appearing a single time and 2.5% to 3% taken by the ten largest. What was sequenced was PBMCs or T cells enriched from blood (not recorded which). These receptors were obtained from a woman aged 45 to 65 who had been exposed to COVID-19.

The chain carries TRBV27 and TRBJ2-1, with TRBD1 as a possible D gene (5 bases). Germline CDR1 and CDR2: MNHEY and SMNVEV (reference sequence). V was clipped by 6 bases and J by 6 bases, with 12 bases between them. This CDR3 is built from 13 residues. The CDR3 here is CASRQARGNEQFF. CDR3 in DNA: TGTGCCAGCAGACAAGCAAGGGGCAATGAGCAGTTCTTC.

The V and J genes are TRBV7-2 and TRBJ2-3; D might be TRBD2 (6 bases). CDR1 and CDR2 (germline): SGHTA, FQGNSA. The length of the CDR3 is 14 residues. The V end lost 3 bases, the J end lost 0 bases, and 7 bases lay between the germline ends. DNA of the CDR3: TGTGCCAGCAGCTTGCGGGACAGCACAGATACGCAGTATTTT. Protein product: CASSLRDSTDTQYF.

Here the CDR3 reads CASSNSGDTEAFF. The CDR3 nucleotides are TGTGCCAGCAGTAATTCCGGGGACACTGAAGCTTTCTTT. The chain combines TRBV25-1 with TRBJ1-1; D not resolved. The CDR3 covers 13 residues. The germline V and J ends were trimmed by 5 bases and 3 bases, with 10 bases remaining between them. The germline V gene encodes CDR1 MGHDK and CDR2 SYGVNS.

The V and J genes are TRBV27 and TRBJ1-4, with TRBD1 matching 9 bases. The CDR3 contains 17 residues. V shed 4 bases, J shed 0 bases, and the junction held 6 bases outside the gene matches. Germline loops: CDR1 MNHEY, CDR2 SMNVEV (reference sequence). The CDR3 DNA reads as TGTGCCAGCAGTTCGTACACAGGGGGCCCAACTAATGAAAAACTGTTTTTT. It yields the protein CASSSYTGGPTNEKLFF.

The chain uses TRBV6-1 and TRBJ2-2; a possible D gene is TRBD2 (5 bases). The germline CDR1 and CDR2 sequences are MNHNS and SASEGT. CDR3 size: 17 residues. The V end lost 2 bases, the J end lost 1 base, and 14 bases lay between the germline ends. As DNA, the CDR3 is TGTGCCAGCAGTGAATCCGGACTGCTATTGAACACCGGGGAGCTGTTTTTT. Translating it yields CASSESGLLLNTGELFF.

This clone was observed a handful of times. This chain uses TRBV28 with TRBJ1-5; 7 nucleotides line up with TRBD1. The CDR3 spans 15 residues. Germline V gives CDR1 MDHEN, CDR2 SYDVKM. Unmatched junction bases numbered 10, after V lost 6 bases and J lost 5 bases. In DNA, the CDR3 is TGTGCCAGCAGGGCCGGACAGGAAGGGTATCAGCCCCAGCATTTT. It is translated as CASRAGQEGYQPQHF.

V and J are TRBV5-6 and TRBJ2-3; tentatively, D is TRBD2 (5 bases). From germline, CDR1 is SGHDT and CDR2 YYEEEE. V was pared by 0 bases and J by 8 bases, with 7 bases between. CDR3 size: 12 residues. The DNA for the CDR3 is TGTGCCAGCAGCTTGGAGCGGACTACGCAGTATTTT. It translates to CASSLERTTQYF.

The CDR3 region has the DNA TGCGCCAGCAGCTTGGAGGGAGAATCCTACAATGAGCAGTTCTTC. The encoded protein is CASSLEGESYNEQFF. V gene TRBV5-1 combines with J gene TRBJ2-1; a weak D match, TRBD2 (5 bases). V dropped 0 bases and J dropped 1 base, with 8 bases sitting between them. The germline CDR1 and CDR2 sequences are SGHRS and YFSETQ. The CDR3 spans 15 residues.

This rearrangement joins TRBV28 to TRBJ1-1, with D unclear. The germline gives CDR1 MDHEN, CDR2 SYDVKM. The CDR3 spans 11 residues. The germline V and J ends were trimmed by 7 bases and 0 bases, with 3 bases remaining between them. CDR3 bases: TGTGCCAGCACCATGAACACTGAAGCTTTCTTT. This translates into CASTMNTEAFF.

The chain links TRBV18 to TRBJ2-1, with D maybe TRBD1 (6 bases). CDR1 is KGHSH, CDR2 LQKENI, per germline. V gave up 2 bases and J gave up 3 bases, with 11 bases separating them. The CDR3 extends over 15 amino acids. CDR3 sequence (DNA): TGTGCCAGCTCACCAGGACAGTCAGTCTACAATGAGCAGTTCTTC. This encodes CASSPGQSVYNEQFF.

The rearrangement uses TRBV3-1 (or the pseudogene TRBV3-2) and TRBJ1-1, with 10 nucleotides matching TRBD1. Germline trimming cut 5 bases from V and 2 bases from J; bases unmatched to any gene: 8. CDR1 and CDR2 (germline): LGHDT, YNNKEL (reference sequence). The CDR3 sequence is 16 residues long. CDR3 sequence (DNA): TGTGCCAGCAGCGAGCCGGGACAGGGGATCAACACTGAAGCTTTCTTT. Translation: CASSEPGQGINTEAFF.

Only one count was recorded for this clone. The chain employs TRBV10-3 and TRBJ2-7, with 8 bases matching TRBD1. The V gene end was trimmed by 6 bases and the J gene end by 1 base; junction bases not matched to a gene: 5. The CDR3 covers 14 residues. Germline V gene sequence: CDR1 ENHRY, CDR2 SYGVKD. As DNA, the CDR3 is TGTGCCATCAGATCCGGGACAGGATCCTACGAGCAGTACTTC. Translation gives CAIRSGTGSYEQYF.

The rearrangement uses TRBV5-4 and TRBJ2-7, with a tentative D call TRBD1 (6 bases). The CDR3 spans 14 residues. CDR1 is SGHNT and CDR2 is YYREEE in the germline V gene (reference sequence). The germline V and J ends were trimmed by 3 bases and 4 bases, with 14 bases remaining between them. The DNA for the CDR3 is TGTGCCAGCAGCTCACAGGGTGCATCTTACGAGCAGTACTTC. The encoded protein is CASSSQGASYEQYF.

This clone was observed a single time. The chain recombines TRBV9 with TRBJ1-2, with unresolved D. CDR3 size: 13 residues. In germline, CDR1 is SGDLS, CDR2 YYNGEE. Trimming took off 3 bases at V and 3 bases at J, with 9 bases between the two ends. CDR3 in DNA: TGTGCCAGCAGCGGGCAGGTCCACTATGGCTACACCTTC. Its translation: CASSGQVHYGYTF.

The chain recombines TRBV28 with TRBJ2-2; D might be TRBD1 (6 bases). Germline-derived CDR1 and CDR2 are MDHEN and SYDVKM. This CDR3 comprises 15 residues. V was pared by 3 bases and J by 3 bases, with 11 bases between. CDR3 bases: TGTGCCAGCAGTTTTTGGGGGCAGGACACCGGGGAGCTGTTTTTT. Amino acids: CASSFWGQDTGELFF.

This clone was picked up one time. The chain employs TRBV9 and TRBJ2-3, with 9 bases matching TRBD2. Germline lookup yields CDR1 SGDLS and CDR2 YYNGEE. The CDR3 has 15 amino acids. Losses at the gene ends were 0 bases for V and 6 bases for J; bases not matched to a gene: 5. This CDR3 reads CASSVESGGIDTQYF. As DNA, the CDR3 is TGTGCCAGCAGCGTAGAGAGCGGGGGGATTGATACGCAGTATTTT.

V usage is TRBV28 and J usage is TRBJ2-7, with D possibly TRBD2 on 6 matching bases. V shed 6 bases and J shed 7 bases, with 19 bases lying between them. CDR3 length equals 14 residues. Germline loops: CDR1 MDHEN, CDR2 SYDVKM. The CDR3 DNA follows: TGTGCCAGCAGACCACACTCTCGGGACTTAGAGCAGTACTTC. The encoded protein is CASRPHSRDLEQYF.

J is TRBJ2-7 and V is TRBV9, with a weak D call TRBD1 (5 bases). Trimming stripped 4 bases from V and 0 bases from J, with 11 bases between. The CDR3 covers 14 residues. Germline CDR1 SGDLS, CDR2 YYNGEE. The CDR3 coding sequence is TGTGCCAGCAGCCCAAGACAGAGCTCCTACGAGCAGTACTTC. It codes for CASSPRQSSYEQYF. Looking up the rest from reference TRBV9 and TRBJ2-7 gives the full variable domain: DSGVTQTPKHLITATGQRVTLRCSPRSGDLSVYWYQQSLDQGLQFLIQYYNGEERAKGNILERFSAQQFPDLHSELNLSSLELGDSALYFCASSPRQSSYEQYFGPGTRLTVT.

This chain connects TRBV19 to TRBJ1-1, with D possibly matching TRBD1 (5 bases). The CDR3 runs 12 residues. V dropped 7 bases and J dropped 5 bases, with 11 bases sitting between them. Germline V gene data show CDR1 as LNHDA and CDR2 as SQIVND (reference sequence). CDR3 protein: CASIQGGTEAFF. In DNA, the CDR3 is TGTGCCAGTATCCAGGGTGGTACTGAAGCTTTCTTT. Together with reference TRBV19 and TRBJ1-1, the CDR3 gives the full variable domain: DGGITQSPKYLFRKEGQNVTLSCEQNLNHDAMYWYRQDPGQGLRLIYYSQIVNDFQKGDIAEGYSVSREKKESFPLTVTSAQKNPTAFYLCASIQGGTEAFFGQGTRLTVV.

The rearrangement links TRBV6-2 or TRBV6-3 to TRBJ1-2, with D possibly being TRBD1 (5 bases). CDR1 MNHEY and CDR2 SVGEGT come from the germline V gene. This CDR3 has 15 residues. Trimming took off 5 bases at V and 2 bases at J, with 15 bases between the two ends. For the CDR3, the DNA is TGTGCCAGCAGTGCTAACCACGGGGGGAACTATGGCTACACCTTC. This encodes CASSANHGGNYGYTF.

This clone was detected once. The V and J genes are TRBV5-1 and TRBJ1-1; D may be TRBD1 (5 bases). This CDR3 comprises 14 residues. V was pared by 3 bases and J by 1 base, with 10 bases between. Germline-derived CDR1 and CDR2 are SGHRS and YFSETQ. CDR3 region: CASSYETGNTEAFF. The CDR3 DNA sequence: TGCGCCAGCAGCTATGAAACAGGGAACACTGAAGCTTTCTTT.

The chain combines TRBV28 with TRBJ2-7; 11 bases are a match to TRBD2. With V trimmed by 7 bases and J by 7 bases, 9 bases remained unmatched. The germline V gene has CDR1 MDHEN and CDR2 SYDVKM. The CDR3 loop spans 14 amino acids. As DNA, the CDR3 is TGTGCCAGCACCCAACGACTAGCGGGGCAGGAGCAGTACTTC. It specifies CASTQRLAGQEQYF. Supplemented by reference TRBV28 and TRBJ2-7, the full variable domain reads DVKVTQSSRYLVKRTGEKVFLECVQDMDHENMFWYRQDPGLGLRLIYFSYDVKMKEKGDIPEGYSVSREKKERFSLILESASTNQTSMYLCASTQRLAGQEQYFGPGTRLTVT.

This chain links TRBV19 with TRBJ1-2; 12 bases are a match to TRBD1. The junction had 4 bases not matched to a gene; V was cut back by 7 bases and J by 4 bases. Germline V gene data show CDR1 as LNHDA and CDR2 as SQIVND (reference sequence). There are 14 residues in the CDR3. The CDR3 region is CASMGQGASYGYTF. CDR3 DNA: TGTGCCAGTATGGGACAGGGGGCTAGCTATGGCTACACCTTC.

V is TRBV30 and J is TRBJ2-7; a weak D match, TRBD2 (5 bases). Germline lookup yields CDR1 GTSNPN and CDR2 SVGIG (reference sequence). V was clipped by 3 bases and J by 3 bases, with 9 bases between them. CDR3 length: 12 amino acids. CDR3 amino acids: CAWSTRDYEQYF. The CDR3 DNA sequence: TGTGCCTGGAGCACACGGGACTACGAGCAGTACTTC.

V gene TRBV7-9 combines with J gene TRBJ2-7, with D possibly TRBD1 on 6 matching bases. Trimming cost V 9 bases and J 4 bases, with 13 bases left between them. Germline lookup yields CDR1 SEHNR and CDR2 FQNEAQ (reference sequence). CDR3 length: 12 residues. Here the CDR3 DNA reads TGTGCCAGACAGGGAAAAGTGTACGAGCAGTACTTC. Amino acid sequence: CARQGKVYEQYF. Looking up the rest from reference TRBV7-9 and TRBJ2-7 gives the full variable domain: DTGVSQNPRHKITKRGQNVTFRCDPISEHNRLYWYRQTLGQGPEFLTYFQNEAQLEKSRLLSDRFSAERPKGSFSTLEIQRTEQGDSAMYLCARQGKVYEQYFGPGTRLTVT.

V is TRBV20-1 and J is TRBJ2-7; D may be TRBD2 (5 bases). Germline lookup yields CDR1 DFQATT and CDR2 SNEGSKA (reference sequence). The CDR3 runs 17 residues. The V and J ends lost 4 bases and 1 base respectively, with 23 bases between them. The CDR3 spells CSAIDARSAGQSYEQYF. The CDR3, as DNA: TGCAGTGCTATTGACGCTAGGAGCGCGGGTCAATCCTACGAGCAGTACTTC.

The V gene is TRBV2, the J gene TRBJ1-2; TRBD1 matches 8 bases. The V gene end was trimmed by 6 bases and the J gene end by 6 bases; junction bases not matched to a gene: 0. This CDR3 has 11 amino acids. Germline CDR1 is SNHLY and CDR2 is FYNNEI. CDR3 sequence (DNA): TGTGCCAGCAGGGACAGGGATGGCTACACCTTC. It is translated as CASRDRDGYTF.

The rearrangement uses TRBV2 and TRBJ1-5; 7 bases line up with TRBD1. This CDR3 comprises 14 residues. Germline V gives CDR1 SNHLY, CDR2 FYNNEI. V lost 6 bases, J lost 1 base, and 3 bases stayed unmatched. CDR3 in amino acids: CASSRDRSNQPQHF. Here the CDR3 DNA reads TGTGCCAGCAGCCGGGACAGAAGCAATCAGCCCCAGCATTTT.